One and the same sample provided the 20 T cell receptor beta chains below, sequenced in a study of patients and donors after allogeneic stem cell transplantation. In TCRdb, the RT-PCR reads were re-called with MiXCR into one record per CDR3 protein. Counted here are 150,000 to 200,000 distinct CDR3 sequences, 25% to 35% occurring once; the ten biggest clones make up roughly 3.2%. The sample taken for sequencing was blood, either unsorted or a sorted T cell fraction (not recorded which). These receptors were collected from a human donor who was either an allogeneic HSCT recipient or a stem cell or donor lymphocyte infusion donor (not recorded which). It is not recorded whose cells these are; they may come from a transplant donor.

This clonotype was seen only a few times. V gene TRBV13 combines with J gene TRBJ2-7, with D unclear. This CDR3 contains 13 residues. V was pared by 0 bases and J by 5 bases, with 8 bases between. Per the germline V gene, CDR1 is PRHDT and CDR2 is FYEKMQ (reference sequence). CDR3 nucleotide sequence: TGTGCCAGCAGCTTAGGCCAGGTCCACGAGCAGTACTTC. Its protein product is CASSLGQVHEQYF.

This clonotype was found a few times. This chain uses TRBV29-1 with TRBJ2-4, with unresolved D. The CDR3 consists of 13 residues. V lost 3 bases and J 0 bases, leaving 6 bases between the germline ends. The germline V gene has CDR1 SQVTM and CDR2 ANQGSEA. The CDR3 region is CSVDRLAKNIQYF. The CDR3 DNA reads TGCAGCGTTGACAGGCTAGCCAAAAACATTCAGTACTTC.

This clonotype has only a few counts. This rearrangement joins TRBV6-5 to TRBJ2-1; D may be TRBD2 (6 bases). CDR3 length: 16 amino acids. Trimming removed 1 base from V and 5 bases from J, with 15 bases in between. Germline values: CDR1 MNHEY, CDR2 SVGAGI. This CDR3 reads CASSYFGGKIDNEQFF. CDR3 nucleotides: TGTGCCAGCAGTTACTTCGGCGGGAAGATTGACAATGAGCAGTTCTTC.

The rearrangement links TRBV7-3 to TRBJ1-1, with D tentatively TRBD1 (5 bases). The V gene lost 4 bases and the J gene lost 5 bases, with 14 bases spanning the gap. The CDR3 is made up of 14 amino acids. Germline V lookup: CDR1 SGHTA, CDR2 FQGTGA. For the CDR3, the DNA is TGTGCCAGCAGCTCCCAGTGGGGGTCGACTGAAGCTTTCTTT. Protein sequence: CASSSQWGSTEAFF.

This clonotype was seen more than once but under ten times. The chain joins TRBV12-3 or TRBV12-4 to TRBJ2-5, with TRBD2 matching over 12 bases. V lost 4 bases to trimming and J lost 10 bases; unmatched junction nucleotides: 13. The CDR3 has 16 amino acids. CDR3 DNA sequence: TGTGCCAGCAGTTCCAGTACTAGCGGGAGGCTCCGTTTCCAGTACTTC. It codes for CASSSSTSGRLRFQYF.

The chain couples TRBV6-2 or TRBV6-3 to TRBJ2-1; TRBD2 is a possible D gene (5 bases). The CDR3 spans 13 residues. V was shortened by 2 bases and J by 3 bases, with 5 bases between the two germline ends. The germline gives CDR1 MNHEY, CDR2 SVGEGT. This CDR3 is CASSYTSYNEQFF. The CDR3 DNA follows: TGTGCCAGCAGTTACACTAGCTACAATGAGCAGTTCTTC.

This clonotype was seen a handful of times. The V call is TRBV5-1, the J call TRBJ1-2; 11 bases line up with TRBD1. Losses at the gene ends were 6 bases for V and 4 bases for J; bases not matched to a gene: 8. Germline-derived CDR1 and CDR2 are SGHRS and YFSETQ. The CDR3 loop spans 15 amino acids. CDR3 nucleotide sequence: TGCGCCAGCACCTTTTCCGGGACAGGGGGCTATGGCTACACCTTC. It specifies CASTFSGTGGYGYTF.

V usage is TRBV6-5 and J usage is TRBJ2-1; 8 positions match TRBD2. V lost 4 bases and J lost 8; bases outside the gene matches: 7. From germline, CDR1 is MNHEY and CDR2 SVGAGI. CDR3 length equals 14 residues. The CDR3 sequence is CASSSGLGRDEQFF. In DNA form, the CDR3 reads TGTGCCAGCAGTTCGGGACTAGGCAGGGATGAGCAGTTCTTC.

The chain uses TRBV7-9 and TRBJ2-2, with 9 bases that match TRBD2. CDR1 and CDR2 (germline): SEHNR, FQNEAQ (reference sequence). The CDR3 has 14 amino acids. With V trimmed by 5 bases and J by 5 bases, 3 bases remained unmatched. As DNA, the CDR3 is TGTGCCAGCAGCGGCGGACTAGCGACCGGGGAGCTGTTTTTT. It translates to CASSGGLATGELFF.

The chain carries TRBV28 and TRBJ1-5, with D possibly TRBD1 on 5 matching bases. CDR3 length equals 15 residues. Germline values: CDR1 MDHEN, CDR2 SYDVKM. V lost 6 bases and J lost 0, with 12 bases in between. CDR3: CASRWPGHSNQPQHF. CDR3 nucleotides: TGTGCCAGCAGATGGCCAGGGCATAGCAATCAGCCCCAGCATTTT.

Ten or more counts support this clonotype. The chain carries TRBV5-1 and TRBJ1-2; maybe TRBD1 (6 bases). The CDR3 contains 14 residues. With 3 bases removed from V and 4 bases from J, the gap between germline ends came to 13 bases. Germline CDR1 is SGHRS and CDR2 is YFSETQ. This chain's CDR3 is CASSSEDRPYGYTF. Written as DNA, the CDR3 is TGCGCCAGCAGCTCCGAAGACAGGCCCTATGGCTACACCTTC.

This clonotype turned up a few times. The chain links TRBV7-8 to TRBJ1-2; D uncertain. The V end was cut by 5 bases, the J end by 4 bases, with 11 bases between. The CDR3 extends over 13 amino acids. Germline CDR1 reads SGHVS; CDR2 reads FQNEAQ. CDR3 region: CASSARHGYGYTF. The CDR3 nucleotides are TGTGCCAGCAGCGCCCGACATGGCTATGGCTACACCTTC.

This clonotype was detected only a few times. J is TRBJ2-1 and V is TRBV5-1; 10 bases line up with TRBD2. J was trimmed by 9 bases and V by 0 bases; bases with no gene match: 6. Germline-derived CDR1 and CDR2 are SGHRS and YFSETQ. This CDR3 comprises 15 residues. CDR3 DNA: TGCGCCAGCAGCTTGGAGGCTAGCGGGAGCAGTGAGCAGTTCTTC. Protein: CASSLEASGSSEQFF. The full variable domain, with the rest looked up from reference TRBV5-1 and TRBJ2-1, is KAGVTQTPRYLIKTRGQQVTLSCSPISGHRSVSWYQQTPGQGLQFLFEYFSETQRNKGNFPGRFSGRQFSNSRSEMNVSTLELGDSALYLCASSLEASGSSEQFFGPGTRLTVL.

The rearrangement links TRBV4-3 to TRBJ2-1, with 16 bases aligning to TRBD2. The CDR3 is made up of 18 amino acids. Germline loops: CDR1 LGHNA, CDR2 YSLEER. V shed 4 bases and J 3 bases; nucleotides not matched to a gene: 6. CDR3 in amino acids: CASSPGTSGREFYNEQFF. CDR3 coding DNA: TGCGCCAGCAGCCCGGGGACTAGCGGGAGGGAGTTCTACAATGAGCAGTTCTTC.

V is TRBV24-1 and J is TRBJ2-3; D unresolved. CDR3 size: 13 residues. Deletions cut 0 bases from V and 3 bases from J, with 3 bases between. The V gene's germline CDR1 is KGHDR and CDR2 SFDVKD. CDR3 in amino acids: CATSDLDTDTQYF. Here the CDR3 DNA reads TGTGCCACCAGTGATTTGGATACAGATACGCAGTATTTT.

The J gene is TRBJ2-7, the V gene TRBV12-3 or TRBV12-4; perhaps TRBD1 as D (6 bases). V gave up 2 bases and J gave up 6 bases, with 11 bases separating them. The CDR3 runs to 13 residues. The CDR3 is CASSLLGAGEQYF. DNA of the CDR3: TGTGCCAGCAGTTTACTGGGGGCGGGCGAGCAGTACTTC.

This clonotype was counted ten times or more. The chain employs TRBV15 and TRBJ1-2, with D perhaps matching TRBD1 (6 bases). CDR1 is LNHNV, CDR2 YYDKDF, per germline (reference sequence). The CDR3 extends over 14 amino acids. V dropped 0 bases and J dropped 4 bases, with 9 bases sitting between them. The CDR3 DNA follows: TGTGCCACCAGCAGAGACGGGACACTCTATGGCTACACCTTC. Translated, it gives CATSRDGTLYGYTF.

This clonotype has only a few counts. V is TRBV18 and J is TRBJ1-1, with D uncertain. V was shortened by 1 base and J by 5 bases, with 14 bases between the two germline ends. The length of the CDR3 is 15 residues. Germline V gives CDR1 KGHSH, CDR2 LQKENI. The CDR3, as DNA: TGTGCCAGCTCACCACAGGAGAGGGTAGTGACTGAAGCTTTCTTT. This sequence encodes CASSPQERVVTEAFF.

This CDR3 reads CASSLARTGGATTNEKLFF. Here the CDR3 DNA reads TGTGCCAGCAGCTTGGCCCGGACAGGGGGCGCGACAACTAATGAAAAACTGTTTTTT. This rearrangement joins TRBV11-2 to TRBJ1-4, with 11 bases that match TRBD1. J gave up 0 bases and V 3 bases, and 9 bases lay outside the gene matches. Germline V CDR1 and CDR2: SGHAT, FQNNGV. This CDR3 region has 19 residues.

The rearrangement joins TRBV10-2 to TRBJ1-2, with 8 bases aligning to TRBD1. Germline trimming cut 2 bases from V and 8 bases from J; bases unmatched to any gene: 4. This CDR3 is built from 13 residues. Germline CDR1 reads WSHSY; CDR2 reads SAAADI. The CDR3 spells CASSEDRGFGYTF. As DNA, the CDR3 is TGCGCCAGCAGTGAGGACAGGGGTTTCGGCTACACCTTC.